The TCR beta chain under discussion was sequenced for a study of cytomegalovirus exposure and HLA in healthy donors. Study conclusions and caveats: Links to common viral pathogens appeared, in a later analysis, for several of the most significant clusters. In an earlier analysis, about 87% or about 30%: the productive usage of most TCR beta V segments. Reportedly, HLA-A and HLA-B alleles of most subjects were accurately predicted from TCR beta.

In the PCR, 60 Vbeta and 13 Jbeta primers were used. Repertoires were generated with immunoSEQ multiplex PCR, while TCRdb's copy carries only in-frame clones and drops some. The sample table sets out 65,000 to 90,000 clones. For this clone: Its antigen is undetermined.

Trimming stripped 3 bases from V and 2 bases from J, with 10 bases between. CDR1 is WNHNN, CDR2 SYGVQD, per germline (reference sequence). The CDR3 spans 14 residues. The genes are TRBV10-1 and TRBJ1-1; D perhaps matches TRBD1 (5 bases). The sequenced sample consisted of PBMCs. This receptor was obtained from a female donor in good health and CMV-seropositive. The CDR3 coding sequence is TGCGCCAGCAGTGATGGGCAGGGTAACACTGAAGCTTTCTTT. Translation gives CASSDGQGNTEAFF.